One and the same sample provided the 10 T cell receptor beta chains below, sequenced in a study of blood T cell repertoires in COVID-19. Produced via immunoSEQ multiplex PCR; TCRdb's table is partial and in-frame only. The table lists 150,000 to 200,000 clones, roughly 90% of them singletons, with roughly 8.4% in the top ten. The sequenced material came from PBMCs or T cells enriched from blood (not recorded which). These TCRs come from a woman in her late teens or twenties who had recovered from COVID-19.

The chain employs TRBV27 and TRBJ2-3, with D tentatively TRBD2 (6 bases). CDR1 MNHEY and CDR2 SMNVEV come from the germline V gene (reference sequence). CDR3 length: 14 amino acids. V shed 1 base and J shed 9 bases, with 14 bases lying between them. The CDR3 DNA reads as TGTGCCAGCAGTTTATGGGGGGACTCAGTCACGCAGTATTTT. Its translation is CASSLWGDSVTQYF.

V and J are TRBV2 and TRBJ1-6; a weak D match, TRBD1 (5 bases). This CDR3 contains 17 residues. V was pared by 1 base and J by 8 bases, with 18 bases between. Germline CDR1 SNHLY, CDR2 FYNNEI. The CDR3 DNA is TGTGCCAGCAGTGAAGAGATTGACAGTACCTTGGATTCACCCCTCCACTTT. Its protein is CASSEEIDSTLDSPLHF.

The V gene is TRBV5-6, the J gene TRBJ1-3, with 7 nucleotides matching TRBD1. Germline V gene sequence: CDR1 SGHDT, CDR2 YYEEEE. V was pared by 2 bases and J by 0 bases, with 2 bases of the junction left unmatched. CDR3 size: 15 residues. CDR3: CASSFGQVSGNTIYF. CDR3 nucleotides: TGTGCCAGCAGCTTCGGACAGGTCTCTGGAAACACCATATATTTT.

This chain joins TRBV5-1 and TRBJ2-7, with TRBD1 matching 7 bases. Trimming cost V 5 bases and J 0 bases; bases outside gene matches: 5. Per the germline V gene, CDR1 is SGHRS and CDR2 is YFSETQ. This CDR3 contains 14 residues. The CDR3 region is CASRPGQSSYEQYF. The CDR3 DNA reads TGCGCCAGCAGGCCGGGACAGAGCTCCTACGAGCAGTACTTC.

The V gene is TRBV6-5, the J gene TRBJ1-1; D is possibly TRBD1 (6 bases). With 2 bases removed from V and 4 bases from J, the gap between germline ends came to 11 bases. The CDR3 is 14 amino acids. Germline V gene data show CDR1 as MNHEY and CDR2 as SVGAGI. CDR3 residues: CASSYLGRGTEAFF. The CDR3 nucleotides read TGTGCCAGCAGTTACCTAGGCAGGGGCACTGAAGCTTTCTTT.

V and J are TRBV7-9 and TRBJ2-7, with 12 bases lining up with TRBD1. The V segment lost 5 bases and the J segment 6 bases; nucleotides outside the gene matches: 8. The CDR3 has 15 residues. CDR1 is SEHNR, CDR2 FQNEAQ, per germline (reference sequence). DNA for the CDR3: TGTGCCAGCAGCGTATCCGGGACAGGGGGCGGCGAGCAGTACTTC. Protein product: CASSVSGTGGGEQYF.

V and J are TRBV6-6 and TRBJ1-1, with a possible D match to TRBD1 (6 bases). V was shortened by 0 bases and J by 5 bases, with 10 bases between the two germline ends. The germline V gene encodes CDR1 MNHNY and CDR2 SVGAGI (reference sequence). The CDR3 is made up of 14 amino acids. The CDR3 nucleotides read TGTGCCAGCAGTTACTCGGGGGCGCGGACTGAAGCTTTCTTT. As protein: CASSYSGARTEAFF.

The chain links TRBV29-1 to TRBJ2-3, with 7 nucleotides matching TRBD1. CDR1 is SQVTM and CDR2 is ANQGSEA in the germline V gene. The CDR3 extends over 12 amino acids. The V gene end was trimmed by 8 bases and the J gene end by 1 base; junction bases not matched to a gene: 3. Here the CDR3 DNA reads TGCAGCCCCGACAGGGGCACAGATACGCAGTATTTT. Translated: CSPDRGTDTQYF.

This clone appeared a few times. V is TRBV19 and J is TRBJ1-4; 7 bases align to TRBD1. CDR3 length equals 14 residues. Germline-derived CDR1 and CDR2 are LNHDA and SQIVND (reference sequence). V was pared by 6 bases and J by 8 bases, with 9 bases of the junction left unmatched. The CDR3 DNA reads TGTGCCAGTAGCATCACCGGGACAGTGGAAAAACTGTTTTTT. It yields the protein CASSITGTVEKLFF.

This sequence joins TRBV18 and TRBJ1-5; 7 nucleotides line up with TRBD1. CDR1 and CDR2 from the germline V gene are KGHSH and LQKENI. The CDR3 runs 14 residues. V dropped 6 bases and J dropped 2; count of bases not matched to a gene: 4. DNA for the CDR3: TGTGCCAGCTCCGCAGGGGGTGGCAATCAGCCCCAGCATTTT. Translating it yields CASSAGGGNQPQHF. The full variable domain, its missing parts supplied by reference TRBV18 and TRBJ1-5, is NAGVMQNPRHLVRRRGQEARLRCSPMKGHSHVYWYRQLPEEGLKFMVYLQKENIIDESGMPKERFSAEFPKEGPSILRIQQVVRGDSAAYFCASSAGGGNQPQHFGDGTRLSIL.